Listed here are 14 T cell receptor beta chains from one sample, sequenced in a study of blood T cell repertoires in COVID-19. Profiled with immunoSEQ multiplex PCR; TCRdb holds only in-frame clones, not every one. The sample includes 400,000 or so clones, roughly 90% of them seen just once. The sequenced sample was peripheral blood. The source is a middle-aged woman with COVID-19, enrolled during active disease.

The V call is TRBV28, the J call TRBJ2-1; TRBD2 matches 8 bases. Germline lookup yields CDR1 MDHEN and CDR2 SYDVKM. V lost 5 bases and J lost 10; bases outside the gene matches: 4. CDR3 length: 12 amino acids. The CDR3 coding sequence is TGTGCCAGCAGTCCCTTAGCGGGGGAGCAGTTCTTC. Its protein is CASSPLAGEQFF. The complete variable domain, with remaining parts taken from reference TRBV28 and TRBJ2-1, reads DVKVTQSSRYLVKRTGEKVFLECVQDMDHENMFWYRQDPGLGLRLIYFSYDVKMKEKGDIPEGYSVSREKKERFSLILESASTNQTSMYLCASSPLAGEQFFGPGTRLTVL.

This clone was picked up one time. The genes are TRBV5-1 and TRBJ1-1; the D is unclear. CDR1 is SGHRS and CDR2 is YFSETQ in the germline V gene. V gave up 0 bases and J gave up 3 bases, with 9 bases separating them. This CDR3 has 14 amino acids. The CDR3 sequence is CASSLGGEDTEAFF. CDR3 DNA: TGCGCCAGCAGCTTGGGTGGGGAGGACACTGAAGCTTTCTTT.

This chain uses TRBV7-9 with TRBJ2-1; the match to TRBD2 covers 15 bases. CDR3 length equals 16 residues. The V and J ends lost 2 bases and 7 bases, in that order; junction bases with no gene match: 3. Germline CDR1 reads SEHNR; CDR2 reads FQNEAQ (reference sequence). CDR3 nucleotides: TGTGCCAGCAGCTTAATGGGACTAGCGGGAGGTAATGAGCAGTTCTTC. Translated: CASSLMGLAGGNEQFF.

The chain is built from TRBV7-9 and TRBJ1-5, with no clear D. The V end lost 0 bases, the J end lost 9 bases, and 6 bases lay between the germline ends. The length of the CDR3 is 12 residues. In germline, CDR1 is SEHNR, CDR2 FQNEAQ (reference sequence). The DNA for the CDR3 is TGTGCCAGCAGCTTAGCCGCAGGGCCCCAGCATTTT. Translated, it gives CASSLAAGPQHF.

The rearrangement uses TRBV27 and TRBJ2-7; D remains ambiguous. V was trimmed by 4 bases and J by 4 bases, leaving 8 bases between them. Germline loops: CDR1 MNHEY, CDR2 SMNVEV (reference sequence). This CDR3 has 12 residues. Here the CDR3 reads CASSSYLYEQYF. Here the CDR3 DNA reads TGTGCCAGCAGTTCATACTTATACGAGCAGTACTTC.

J is TRBJ2-1 and V is TRBV27, with TRBD1 matching over 8 bases. The CDR3 has 16 amino acids. Germline trimming cut 6 bases from V and 7 bases from J; bases unmatched to any gene: 14. Germline assignment: CDR1 MNHEY and CDR2 SMNVEV (reference sequence). CDR3 sequence reads: CASSRQRPTGGNEQFF. The DNA for the CDR3 is TGTGCCAGCAGCCGTCAGCGACCAACAGGGGGGAATGAGCAGTTCTTC.

This clone appeared a few times. The genes are TRBV5-4 and TRBJ1-2; tentatively, D is TRBD1 (5 bases). This CDR3 comprises 14 residues. Trimming pared 6 bases from V and 3 bases from J, leaving 15 bases between. Germline values: CDR1 SGHNT, CDR2 YYREEE (reference sequence). CDR3 sequence reads: CASTDSAGYYGYTF. The CDR3 nucleotides read TGTGCCAGCACCGACAGCGCCGGATACTATGGCTACACCTTC.

This sequence joins TRBV28 and TRBJ1-2; no firm D call. The germline V gene has CDR1 MDHEN and CDR2 SYDVKM. V shed 6 bases and J shed 0 bases, with 8 bases lying between them. This CDR3 spans 13 amino acids. The DNA of the CDR3 is TGTGCCAGCAGGCGGGTCTCTAACTATGGCTACACCTTC. It translates to CASRRVSNYGYTF.

V usage is TRBV19 and J usage is TRBJ1-5; 11 nucleotides line up with TRBD1. CDR3 length equals 14 residues. The V gene end was trimmed by 9 bases and the J gene end by 5 bases; junction bases not matched to a gene: 6. Germline lookup yields CDR1 LNHDA and CDR2 SQIVND (reference sequence). The CDR3 DNA reads TGTGCCAGCTCCGGGACAGGGGGTCATCAGCCCCAGCATTTT. Its protein product is CASSGTGGHQPQHF.

The V and J genes are TRBV27 and TRBJ2-7; tentatively, D is TRBD2 (6 bases). In germline, CDR1 is MNHEY, CDR2 SMNVEV (reference sequence). V lost 3 bases and J 3 bases, leaving 15 bases between the germline ends. This CDR3 has 15 amino acids. CDR3 region: CASSLSGTRNYEQYF. CDR3 nucleotide sequence: TGTGCCAGCAGTTTGTCCGGGACTCGAAACTACGAGCAGTACTTC.

This clone has a single count. This chain uses TRBV25-1 with TRBJ1-6; D perhaps matches TRBD1 (6 bases). The CDR3 is 15 residues long. The germline V gene has CDR1 MGHDK and CDR2 SYGVNS. V lost 3 bases and J lost 6, with 12 bases in between. CDR3 protein: CASSDNRGSNSPLHF. CDR3 sequence (DNA): TGTGCCAGCAGTGATAATAGGGGGAGTAATTCACCCCTCCACTTT. The variable domain in full, with the rest retrieved from reference TRBV25-1 and TRBJ1-6, is EADIYQTPRYLVIGTGKKITLECSQTMGHDKMYWYQQDPGMELHLIHYSYGVNSTEKGDLSSESTVSRIRTEHFPLTLESARPSHTSQYLCASSDNRGSNSPLHFGNGTRLTVT.

This clone has more than one count but fewer than ten. The rearrangement links TRBV7-9 to TRBJ1-1; a possible D gene is TRBD1 (5 bases). The V end lost 5 bases, the J end lost 5 bases, and 15 bases lay between the germline ends. Germline V gene sequence: CDR1 SEHNR, CDR2 FQNEAQ (reference sequence). This CDR3 region has 14 residues. CDR3 region: CASSAGPIGTEAFF. CDR3 nucleotide sequence: TGTGCCAGCAGCGCGGGACCCATAGGGACTGAAGCTTTCTTT. The complete variable domain, with remaining parts taken from reference TRBV7-9 and TRBJ1-1, reads DTGVSQNPRHKITKRGQNVTFRCDPISEHNRLYWYRQTLGQGPEFLTYFQNEAQLEKSRLLSDRFSAERPKGSFSTLEIQRTEQGDSAMYLCASSAGPIGTEAFFGQGTRLTVV.

Remarks on this clone: A read error may account for a junction end that differs from germline. V usage is TRBV7-7 and J usage is TRBJ2-5, with D perhaps TRBD2 (7 bases). Germline V lookup: CDR1 SSHAT, CDR2 FNYEAQ (reference sequence). The CDR3 runs to 16 residues. CDR3 in amino acids: CASSPGAEGGEETQYF. The DNA of the CDR3 is TGTGCTAGCAGCCCCGGAGCCGAGGGGGGGGAAGAGACCCAGTACTTC.

V usage is TRBV10-3 and J usage is TRBJ1-5; TRBD1 is a possible D gene (5 bases). Germline-derived CDR1 and CDR2 are ENHRY and SYGVKD. The CDR3 is 17 residues long. The V end was cut by 0 bases, the J end by 4 bases, with 16 bases between. CDR3: CAISESILTAINQPQHF. The CDR3 nucleotides read TGTGCCATCAGTGAGTCAATTTTGACAGCGATAAATCAGCCCCAGCATTTT.